These 6 T cell receptor beta chains originate from one sample sequenced in a study of cytomegalovirus exposure and HLA in healthy donors. The primer mix had 60 Vbeta and 13 Jbeta primers. Data came from immunoSEQ multiplex PCR; TCRdb stores just in-frame clones and leaves some out. The specimen's table records around 190,000 clones. Sequenced input: PBMCs. The origin of the receptors is a woman aged 30 to 39 in good health and CMV-seropositive.

This chain connects TRBV5-4 to TRBJ2-3, with a possible D match to TRBD1 (6 bases). Germline V CDR1 and CDR2: SGHNT, YYREEE (reference sequence). Trimming stripped 6 bases from V and 2 bases from J, with 16 bases between. The CDR3 runs to 15 residues. For the CDR3, the DNA is TGTGCCAGCATGGGCAGGGGCGGACCCACAGATACGCAGTATTTT. It specifies CASMGRGGPTDTQYF.

The J gene is TRBJ1-1, the V gene TRBV19; D possibly corresponds to TRBD1 (6 bases). This CDR3 has 14 residues. V was cut by 3 bases and J by 0 bases, with 8 bases left in between. The germline CDR1 and CDR2 sequences are LNHDA and SQIVND (reference sequence). The CDR3 region has the DNA TGTGCCAGTAGTATTGGACAGCTGAACACTGAAGCTTTCTTT. Encoded protein: CASSIGQLNTEAFF.

The genes are TRBV7-8 and TRBJ2-1, with 14 bases fitting TRBD2. The CDR3 sequence is 17 residues long. Germline values: CDR1 SGHVS, CDR2 FQNEAQ. V lost 5 bases and J lost 7; bases outside the gene matches: 10. CDR3 in DNA: TGTGCCAGCAGCGATGGGACTAGCGGGAGTTGGTGGAATGAGCAGTTCTTC. Translated, it gives CASSDGTSGSWWNEQFF.

The rearrangement joins TRBV5-6 to TRBJ2-7; D not resolved. The CDR3 spans 13 residues. Looked up from germline, CDR1 is SGHDT and CDR2 is YYEEEE. V gave up 0 bases and J gave up 8 bases, with 12 bases separating them. This chain's CDR3 is CASSLAYEVQQYF. CDR3 DNA: TGTGCCAGCAGCTTGGCCTACGAGGTACAGCAGTACTTC.

V usage is TRBV11-2 and J usage is TRBJ2-7, with a possible D match to TRBD2 (6 bases). V lost 5 bases to trimming and J lost 2 bases, with 16 bases between them. The CDR3 runs to 15 residues. The germline V gene encodes CDR1 SGHAT and CDR2 FQNNGV. Here the CDR3 DNA reads TGTGCCAGCAGCCCCCCAGTGGGGGGTCCCTACGAGCAGTACTTC. It codes for CASSPPVGGPYEQYF.

V is TRBV7-8 and J is TRBJ2-1, with 12 nucleotides matching TRBD2. From germline, CDR1 is SGHVS and CDR2 FQNEAQ. CDR3 length: 16 residues. V lost 6 bases and J lost 6; bases outside the gene matches: 9. DNA for the CDR3: TGTGCCAGCAGGCCGAGGCTAGCGGGAGGGGGCAATGAGCAGTTCTTC. It translates to CASRPRLAGGGNEQFF.